This T cell receptor (beta chain) was identified in a study of T cells expressing NK-cell markers. The CDR3 spans 17 residues. Looked up from germline, CDR1 is MNHNY and CDR2 is SVGAGI (reference sequence). TCRdb re-called the 5' RACE reads, yielding one record per CDR3 amino acid sequence without DNA. This sample's table reports some 390,000 distinct CDR3 sequences. Sequenced sample: blood T cells: a sorted CD56 or NKG2C T cell subset, CD4+ or CD8+ T cells, or bulk PBMC T cells (not recorded which). This TCR was recovered from a woman between 45 and 65 years old in good health. The gene calls are TRBV6-6 and TRBJ2-3; TCRdb proposes TRBD1, but this gene call is untestable without DNA. CDR3 sequence: CASGRTASGSSTDTQYF.